This T cell receptor beta chain was retrieved from a study of cytomegalovirus exposure and HLA in healthy donors. General study results and limits: Later genetic work tied a missense DCLRE1C variant to beta-chain V and J trimming.

PCR involved 60 Vbeta and 13 Jbeta primers. Produced via immunoSEQ multiplex PCR; TCRdb's table is partial and in-frame only. The repertoire holds some 130,000 clones, with more than 75% as singletons. With regard to this clone: The antigen remains unidentified.

Looked up from germline, CDR1 is MNHEY and CDR2 is SMNVEV (reference sequence). CDR3 length: 12 amino acids. The chain joins TRBV27 to TRBJ2-5; tentatively, D is TRBD1 (6 bases). The tail of the sequence fits TRBJ2-7 better, so the J call may be wrong. The TCR sequence derives from a woman aged 50 to 60 in good health and CMV-seropositive. The sequenced material came from PBMCs. The CDR3 loop is CASSLIGGEQYF. The CDR3 DNA reads as TGTGCCAGCAGTTTAATAGGGGGCGAGCAGTACTTC.